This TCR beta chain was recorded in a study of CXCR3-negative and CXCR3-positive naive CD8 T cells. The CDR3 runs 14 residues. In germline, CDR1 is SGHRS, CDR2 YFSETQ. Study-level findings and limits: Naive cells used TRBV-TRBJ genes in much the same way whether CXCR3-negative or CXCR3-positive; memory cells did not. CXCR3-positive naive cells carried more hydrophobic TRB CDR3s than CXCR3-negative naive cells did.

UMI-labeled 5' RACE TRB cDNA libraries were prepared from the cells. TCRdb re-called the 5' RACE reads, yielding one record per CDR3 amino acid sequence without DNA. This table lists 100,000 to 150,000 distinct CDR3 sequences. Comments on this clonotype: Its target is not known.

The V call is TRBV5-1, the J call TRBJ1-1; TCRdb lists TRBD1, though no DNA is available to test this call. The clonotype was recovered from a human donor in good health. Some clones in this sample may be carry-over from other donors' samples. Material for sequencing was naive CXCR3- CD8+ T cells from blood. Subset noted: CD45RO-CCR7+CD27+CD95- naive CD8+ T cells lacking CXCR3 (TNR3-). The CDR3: CASSLLPGDTEAFF.